These T cell receptor beta chains were read from a single sample in a study of regulatory T cells in long-lasting Graves disease. One entry per CDR3 protein results from TCRdb running MiXCR on the multiplex PCR reads. The table records 400,000 to 450,000 distinct CDR3 sequences, less than 25% of them present only once. The input for sequencing was peripheral blood mononuclear cells (PBMCs), taken when the disease was refractory, from a patient treated with antithyroid drugs. Receptors were obtained from a female donor with Graves disease. CDR3s include the opening cysteine and the closing phenylalanine or tryptophan. The D gene is left open where the match is weak. Size values are once, few and many counts, or a class for expanded clones, and some rows have none.

v_gene	j_gene	abundance	d_gene	CDR3nt	CDR3aa
TRBV30	TRBJ1-1	-	TRBD1	TGTGCCTGGAGTGGGACAGGGAACACTGAAGCTTTCTTT	CAWSGTGNTEAFF
TRBV24-1	TRBJ2-2	-	-	TGTGCCACCAGTGATTGGAAAAAGCAGGGTATGGGCACCGGGGAGCTGTTTTTT	CATSDWKKQGMGTGELFF
TRBV27	TRBJ1-2	many	TRBD1	TGTGCCAGCAGTTTTCGGAGACAGGGTACAAACTATGGCTACACCTTC	CASSFRRQGTNYGYTF
TRBV3-1	TRBJ2-4	many	-	TGTGCCAGCAGCCAAGAGGTAGGGTGGGCCAAAAACATTCAGTACTTC	CASSQEVGWAKNIQYF
TRBV27	TRBJ2-7	-	-	TGTGCCAGCAGACCAACGGGTCCTGACTACGAGCAGTACTTC	CASRPTGPDYEQYF
TRBV6-9	TRBJ2-7	many	-	TGTGCCAGCAGTTACAGTACTAGTCGCGAGCAGTACTTC	CASSYSTSREQYF
TRBV6-5	TRBJ2-2	-	TRBD1	TGTGCCAGCAGTTATCAGACAGGGGGCAGCGGGGAGCTGTTTTTT	CASSYQTGGSGELFF
TRBV28	TRBJ1-2	many	-	TGTGCCAGCAGTTCCCCCCTGGGGGGAGAGTCTCGTGGCTACACCTTC	CASSSPLGGESRGYTF
TRBV20-1	TRBJ2-7	few	-	TGCAGTGCGGGTCAGGGGCTTGTATACGAGCAGTACTTC	CSAGQGLVYEQYF
TRBV25-1	TRBJ1-2	-	-	TGTGCCAGCAGTGTTGGGGCTAACTATGGCTACACCTTC	CASSVGANYGYTF
TRBV20-1	TRBJ2-2	-	-	TGCAGTGCTAGAATTAGGGAGGCCGGGGAGCTGTTTTTT	CSARIREAGELFF
TRBV27	TRBJ2-2	-	-	TGTGCCAGCAGTCGGGACCCACACACCGGGGAGCTGTTTTTT	CASSRDPHTGELFF
TRBV3-1	TRBJ2-2	-	TRBD2	TGTGCCAGCAGCCAAGCACTAGCGGGAGGGTCCACCGGGGAGCTGTTTTTT	CASSQALAGGSTGELFF
TRBV20-1	TRBJ2-7	-	TRBD2	TGCAGTGCTAGTCCTAGCGGGAGGGGGAACGAGCAGTACTTC	CSASPSGRGNEQYF
TRBV28	TRBJ1-4	few	-	TGTGCCAGCACCTCTGCTAATGAAAAACTGTTTTTT	CASTSANEKLFF
TRBV7-2	TRBJ1-2	-	TRBD1	TGTGCCAGCAGCTTAGTAGGGGGCCCTAGGGGCTCTAACTATGGCTACACCTTC	CASSLVGGPRGSNYGYTF
TRBV2	TRBJ1-5	many	-	TGTGCCAGCAGTCCCATGGGGCAGCGCTCCCAGCATTTT	CASSPMGQRSQHF
TRBV9	TRBJ2-1	few	-	TGTGCCAGCAGCATTACTTTAGCCTACAATGAGCAGTTCTTC	CASSITLAYNEQFF
TRBV28	TRBJ2-5	many	TRBD1	TGTGCCAGCAGTACAGGGGGGACCCAAGAGACCCAGTACTTC	CASSTGGTQETQYF
TRBV27	TRBJ2-7	-	TRBD2	TGTGCCAGCAGTTATAGCGGGAGTCGCTACGAGCAGTACTTC	CASSYSGSRYEQYF
TRBV7-2	TRBJ2-3	-	TRBD2	TGTGCCAGCAGCCGAGGGACTAGCGGGGCGCCTAGCACAGATACGCAGTATTTT	CASSRGTSGAPSTDTQYF
TRBV15	TRBJ2-2	once	-	TGTGCCACCAGCAGAGGTTCCGGGGAGCTGTTTTTT	CATSRGSGELFF
TRBV2	TRBJ2-7	-	-	TGTGCCAGCTCTTCCCCCCCCTACGAGCAGTACTTC	CASSSPPYEQYF
TRBV20-1	TRBJ2-5	many	TRBD2	TGCAGTGCTGTAGCGGGAGGACCGCAAGAGACCCAGTACTTC	CSAVAGGPQETQYF
TRBV29-1	TRBJ2-5	many	-	TGCAGCGCGGGTCATGGAGAGACCCAGTACTTC	CSAGHGETQYF
TRBV28	TRBJ1-2	-	-	TGTGCCAGCAGCCCCGTTGGCTATGGCTACACCTTC	CASSPVGYGYTF
TRBV20-1	TRBJ1-1	few	-	TGCAGTGCTATCAGACAGGCGTATGAAGCTTTCTTT	CSAIRQAYEAFF
TRBV5-1	TRBJ1-1	many	-	TGCGCCAGCAGCTTCGGGGCGGCGACTGAAGCTTTCTTT	CASSFGAATEAFF
TRBV5-1	TRBJ2-2	-	-	TGCGCCAGCAGCTCGAGTGACAGGCCGAAGAACACCGGGGAGCTGTTTTTT	CASSSSDRPKNTGELFF
TRBV5-1	TRBJ2-5	few	TRBD1	TGTGCCAGCACCCAGACAGGGGGAAGCCAAGAGACCCAGTACTTC	CASTQTGGSQETQYF
TRBV28	TRBJ2-3	-	TRBD2	TGTGCCAGCAGTTCCGGGGCTAGCGGGAGAGGTTATACGCAGTATTTT	CASSSGASGRGYTQYF
TRBV27	TRBJ1-5	many	TRBD1	TGTGCCAGCAGTCCACGACAGGGTAATGAGCAGCCCCAGCATTTT	CASSPRQGNEQPQHF
TRBV19	TRBJ2-5	few	-	TGTGCCAGTAGGGAAGGACAGCCGGGAGAGACCCAGTACTTC	CASREGQPGETQYF
TRBV2	TRBJ2-7	many	TRBD1	TGTGCCAGCAGTGCCGAGGACAGGGTTACAACCTACGAGCAGTACTTC	CASSAEDRVTTYEQYF
TRBV20-1	TRBJ2-7	few	-	TGCAGTGCCCTACCCGGAGGGAACGAGCAGTACTTC	CSALPGGNEQYF
TRBV3-1	TRBJ2-5	few	-	TGTGCCAGCAGCCAAGTGCTCTTGGCAGAGACCCAGTACTTC	CASSQVLLAETQYF
TRBV12-3/TRBV12-4	TRBJ2-2	many	TRBD2	TGTGCCAGCCCACGAAGCGGGACGGGCACCGGGGAGCTGTTTTTT	CASPRSGTGTGELFF
TRBV27	TRBJ1-1	many	-	TGTGCCAGCAGCCTGACCCTAGGGATGGGGACTGAAGCTTTCTTT	CASSLTLGMGTEAFF
TRBV24-1	TRBJ2-1	-	-	TGTGCCACCAGTGATTCCCGGTCGAGCGCTAGTGAGCAGTTCTTC	CATSDSRSSASEQFF
TRBV6-1	TRBJ2-5	-	-	TGTGCCAGCAGTGACCCGGGGAGGGGGGAGACCCAGTACTTC	CASSDPGRGETQYF
TRBV27	TRBJ2-1	-	-	TGTGCCAGCAGTCCCCCAGGGGTCCCCTACAATGAGCAGTTCTTC	CASSPPGVPYNEQFF
TRBV29-1	TRBJ2-3	few	-	TGCAGCGTTGAATTTGACCATGGGGACGACACAGATACGCAGTATTTT	CSVEFDHGDDTDTQYF
TRBV30	TRBJ2-2	few	TRBD1	TGTGCCTGGAGTCAGGGGGCGGGAACCGGGGAGCTGTTTTTT	CAWSQGAGTGELFF
TRBV10-3	TRBJ2-7	many	-	TGTGCCATCAGTCCAGCAGGGGGGGAGCAGTACTTC	CAISPAGGEQYF
TRBV20-1	TRBJ2-1	-	TRBD1	TGCAGTGCTAGTGGTCAGGGGGCCAACAATGAGCAGTTCTTC	CSASGQGANNEQFF
TRBV5-6	TRBJ1-1	-	-	TGTGCCAGCAGCCCCATTGGCCGGGAGAACGAAGCTTTCTTT	CASSPIGRENEAFF
TRBV27	TRBJ2-3	-	TRBD1	TGTGCCAGCAGGGCATTGGACAGGGGTCCAGATACGCAGTATTTT	CASRALDRGPDTQYF
TRBV7-9	TRBJ1-2	-	TRBD1	TGTGCCAGCAGCTTAGCGATTGGACAGGTCTATGGCTACACCTTC	CASSLAIGQVYGYTF
TRBV6-1	TRBJ1-2	once	-	TGTGCCAGCAGTGGAATGGCTGTGGGCGGCTACACCTTC	CASSGMAVGGYTF
TRBV7-2	TRBJ2-7	many	TRBD1	TGTGCCAGCAGCTTAGGGACAGGCTACTACGAGCAGTACTTC	CASSLGTGYYEQYF
TRBV20-1	TRBJ2-5	-	-	TGCAGTGCTCACTCGTGGGCTCCAAGCCCCCAAGAGACCCAGTACTTC	CSAHSWAPSPQETQYF
TRBV7-9	TRBJ2-7	once	-	TGTGCCAGCAGCTCGGATAGCGGACCCTACGAGCAGTACTTC	CASSSDSGPYEQYF
TRBV7-8	TRBJ2-7	-	TRBD1	TGTGCCAGCAGCCCCAATCCCGGGACAGGGCTCTCCTACGAGCAGTACTTC	CASSPNPGTGLSYEQYF
TRBV6-2/TRBV6-3	TRBJ2-4	few	-	TGTGCCAGCACCCCTGTCAGCGGAAAAAACATTCAGTACTTC	CASTPVSGKNIQYF
TRBV27	TRBJ1-5	-	TRBD1	TGTGCCAGCAGTCCCAGACAGGGGGCGACTTGGGAAAGTCAGCCCCAGCATTTT	CASSPRQGATWESQPQHF
TRBV7-6	TRBJ2-7	-	TRBD2	TGTGCCAGCAGCTTAGCTTTAGCGGGAGGGCCAAGAGCCTACGAGCAGTACTTC	CASSLALAGGPRAYEQYF
TRBV20-1	TRBJ2-7	few	-	TGCAGTGCCACCCTAGTGGCGTCCTACGAGCAGTACTTC	CSATLVASYEQYF
TRBV29-1	TRBJ2-5	-	-	TGCAGCGTTGAAGTGGTAGGACAAGAGACCCAGTACTTC	CSVEVVGQETQYF
TRBV11-2	TRBJ1-1	many	-	TGTGCCAGCAGCTTAAGCCTCCAGAACACTGAAGCTTTCTTT	CASSLSLQNTEAFF